This TCR beta chain was identified during a study of blood T cell repertoires in COVID-19. As for the study in general: COVID-19 samples, acute and convalescent, were from the United States, Italy and Spain.

V was clipped by 6 bases and J by 2 bases, with 9 bases between them. Germline CDR1 reads MDHEN; CDR2 reads SYDVKM. This CDR3 contains 13 residues. Data came from immunoSEQ multiplex PCR; TCRdb stores just in-frame clones and leaves some out. Among about 380,000 clones listed, more than 65% were seen once. Sequencing used peripheral blood. The V gene is TRBV28, the J gene TRBJ2-3, with D possibly matching TRBD2 (5 bases). The receptor was isolated from a human donor with acute or convalescent COVID-19. The donor label of this sample is uncertain. CDR3 DNA: TGTGCCAGCAGGGAGACTAACACAGATACGCAGTATTTT. Residues: CASRETNTDTQYF.